This T cell receptor beta chain was found in a study of regulatory T cells in long-lasting Graves disease. General study points: Sampling was limited to peripheral blood rather than thyroid tissue.

CDR3 length equals 15 residues. Unmatched junction bases numbered 5, after V lost 5 bases and J lost 3 bases. This clonotype has ten or more counts. Its target is unknown. With iRepertoire HTBI primers and Arm-PCR of CDR3 regions, TCR beta libraries were built. Source study methods: Among the samples, some 68 TRBV and 14 to 15 TRBJ segments were identified. TCRdb called the multiplex PCR reads again in MiXCR, with one record for every CDR3 protein. The V and J calls come from TCRdb's annotation, not from the publication. The sample carries hundreds of thousands of distinct CDR3 sequences, roughly 20% recorded once. Time point reported: persistent/refractory GD, antithyroid drugs over 5 years with positive TRAb. PBMC-extracted RNA yielded the TCR library.

This clonotype was sampled from a female donor with Graves disease. The sequencing used peripheral blood mononuclear cells (PBMCs), collected when the disease was refractory, from a patient treated with antithyroid drugs. The chain couples TRBV12-3 or TRBV12-4 to TRBJ2-2; 8 nucleotides agree with TRBD1. The CDR3 DNA reads as TGTGCCAGCAGTCCCGACAGGGGCCACACCGGGGAGCTGTTTTTT. It translates to CASSPDRGHTGELFF.